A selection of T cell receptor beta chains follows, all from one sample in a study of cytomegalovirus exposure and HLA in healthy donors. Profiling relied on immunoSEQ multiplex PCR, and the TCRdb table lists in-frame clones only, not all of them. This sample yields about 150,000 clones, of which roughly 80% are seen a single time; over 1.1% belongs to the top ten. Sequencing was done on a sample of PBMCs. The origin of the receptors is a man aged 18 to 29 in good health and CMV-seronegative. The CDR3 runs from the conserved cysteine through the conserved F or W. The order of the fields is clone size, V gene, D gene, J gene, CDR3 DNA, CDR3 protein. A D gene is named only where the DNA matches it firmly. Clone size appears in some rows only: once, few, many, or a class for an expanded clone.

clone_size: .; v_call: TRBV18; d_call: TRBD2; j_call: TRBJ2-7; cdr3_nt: TGTGCCAGCTCACCGCAGCGGGAGGCCGGCGAGCAGTACTTC; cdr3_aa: CASSPQREAGEQYF
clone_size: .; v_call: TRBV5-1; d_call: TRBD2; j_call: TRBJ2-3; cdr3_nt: TGCGCCAGCACCTTACAGACTAGCGAGACAGATACGCAGTATTTT; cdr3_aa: CASTLQTSETDTQYF
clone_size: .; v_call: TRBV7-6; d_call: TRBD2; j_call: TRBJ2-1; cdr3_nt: TGTGCCAGCAGCCCCGCGGGCGGGAGTGGGTACAATGAGCAGTTCTTC; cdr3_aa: CASSPAGGSGYNEQFF
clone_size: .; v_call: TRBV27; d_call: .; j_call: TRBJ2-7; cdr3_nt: TGTGCCAGCAGTAGCCCTAGAGAGTACGAGCAGTACTTC; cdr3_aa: CASSSPREYEQYF
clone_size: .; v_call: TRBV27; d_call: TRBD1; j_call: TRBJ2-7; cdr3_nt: TGTGCCAGCAGTTTCACAGGGGCCCTCATCGAGCAGTACTTC; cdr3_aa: CASSFTGALIEQYF
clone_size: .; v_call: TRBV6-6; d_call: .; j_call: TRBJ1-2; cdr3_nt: TGTGCCAGCAGTCACCCCGGACAGAGGGGCTATGGCTACACCTTC; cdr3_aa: CASSHPGQRGYGYTF
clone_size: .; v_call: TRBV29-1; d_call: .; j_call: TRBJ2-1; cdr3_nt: TGCAGCGCTGGGACTTCCTCCTACAATGAGCAGTTCTTC; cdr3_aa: CSAGTSSYNEQFF
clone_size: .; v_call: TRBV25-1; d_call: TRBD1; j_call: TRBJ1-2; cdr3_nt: TGTGCCAGCAGGAGACAGGGGTCGGACTATGGCTACACCTTC; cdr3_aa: CASRRQGSDYGYTF
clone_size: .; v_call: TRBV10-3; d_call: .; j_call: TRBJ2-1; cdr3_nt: TGTGCCATCAGTGAGTCCGCTAAGACAGGTCAATCTGAGCAGTTCTTC; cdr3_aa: CAISESAKTGQSEQFF
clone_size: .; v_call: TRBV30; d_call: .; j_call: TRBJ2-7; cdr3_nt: TGTGCCGGGGGGGCTACCTCCTACGAGCAGTACTTC; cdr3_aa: CAGGATSYEQYF
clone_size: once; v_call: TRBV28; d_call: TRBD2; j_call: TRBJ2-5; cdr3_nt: TGTGCCAGCAAAGGGCGGGGGTTTGAAGAGACCCAGTACTTC; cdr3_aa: CASKGRGFEETQYF
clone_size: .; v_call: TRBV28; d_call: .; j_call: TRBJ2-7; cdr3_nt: TGTGCCAGCAGTTCCCCACCCCGGGTTGACTACGAGCAGTACTTC; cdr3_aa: CASSSPPRVDYEQYF
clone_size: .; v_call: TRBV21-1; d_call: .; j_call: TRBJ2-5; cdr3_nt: TGTGCCAGCAGCGGGGGGACCGGTCCACCATGGGCCCAGTACTTC; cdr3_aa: CASSGGTGPPWAQYF
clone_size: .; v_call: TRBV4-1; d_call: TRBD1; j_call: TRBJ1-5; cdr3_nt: TGCGCCAGCAGCCAAGAGGAGGGACAGACAGATCAGCCCCAGCATTTT; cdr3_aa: CASSQEEGQTDQPQHF
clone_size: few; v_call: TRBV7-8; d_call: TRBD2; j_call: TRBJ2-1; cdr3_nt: TGTGCCAGCAGCTTAGGTCGGCTAGCGGGTGCCTTCGGAGGCAATGAGCAGTTCTTC; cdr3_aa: CASSLGRLAGAFGGNEQFF
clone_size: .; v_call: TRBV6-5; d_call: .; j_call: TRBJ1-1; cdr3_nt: TGTGCCAGCAGCCCGACATCGAACACTGAAGCTTTCTTT; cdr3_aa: CASSPTSNTEAFF
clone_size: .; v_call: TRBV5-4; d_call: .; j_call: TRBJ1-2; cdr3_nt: TGTGCCAGCAGCGTCCCGGGACTCCCGGCCTTAAACTATGGCTACACCTTC; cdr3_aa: CASSVPGLPALNYGYTF
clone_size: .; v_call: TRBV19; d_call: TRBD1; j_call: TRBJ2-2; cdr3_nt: TGTGCCAGTAGTCGCCAAGGACAGGTGAACACCGGGGAGCTGTTTTTT; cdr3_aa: CASSRQGQVNTGELFF
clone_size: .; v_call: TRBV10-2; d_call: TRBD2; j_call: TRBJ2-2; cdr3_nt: TGCGCCAGCAGCTTAGCGGGATCTTGGCCCGGGGAGCTGTTTTTT; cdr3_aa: CASSLAGSWPGELFF
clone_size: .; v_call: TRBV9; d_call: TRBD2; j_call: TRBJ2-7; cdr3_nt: TGTGCCAGCAGCGTACTAGCGGATCCCTACGAGCAGTACTTC; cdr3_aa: CASSVLADPYEQYF
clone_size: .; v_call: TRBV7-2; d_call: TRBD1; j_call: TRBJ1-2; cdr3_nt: TGTGCCAGCAGCTTAGGGACAGGGCACCCCGTCGGGTGCACCTTC; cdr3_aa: CASSLGTGHPVGCTF
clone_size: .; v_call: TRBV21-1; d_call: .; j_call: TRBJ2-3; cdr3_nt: TGTGCCAGCAGCCAGGAAGCGGGAGGGAGGGGGCAGTATTTT; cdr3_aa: CASSQEAGGRGQYF
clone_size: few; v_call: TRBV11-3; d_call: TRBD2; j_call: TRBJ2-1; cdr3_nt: TGTGCCAGCAGCTTAGGCGGGAGCTCCTACAATGAGCAGTTCTTC; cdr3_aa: CASSLGGSSYNEQFF
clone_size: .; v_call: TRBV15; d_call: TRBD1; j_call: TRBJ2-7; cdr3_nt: TGTGCCACCAGCAGAGTCGGACAGGGGAGAGGCGAGCAGTACTTC; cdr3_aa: CATSRVGQGRGEQYF
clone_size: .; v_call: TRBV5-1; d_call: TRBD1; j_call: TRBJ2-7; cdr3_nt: TGCGCCAGCAGCGATGACAGGGGGCTCCACGAGCAGTACTTC; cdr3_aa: CASSDDRGLHEQYF
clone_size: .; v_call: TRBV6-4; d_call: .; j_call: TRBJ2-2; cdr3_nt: TGTGCCAGCAGTAACACAGGGATAGACACCGGGGAGCTGTTTTTT; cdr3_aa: CASSNTGIDTGELFF
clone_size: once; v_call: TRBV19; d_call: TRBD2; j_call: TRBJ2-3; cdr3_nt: TGTGCCAGTAGTAATCCCCGGGAGGGCACAGATACGCAGTATTTT; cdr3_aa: CASSNPREGTDTQYF
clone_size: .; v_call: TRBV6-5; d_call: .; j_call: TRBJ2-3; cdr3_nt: TGTGCCAGCAGTTACTCACTAAACACAGATACGCAGTATTTT; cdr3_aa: CASSYSLNTDTQYF
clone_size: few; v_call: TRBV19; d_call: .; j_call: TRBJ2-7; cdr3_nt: TGTGCCAGTAGTATAGCCCAGACAGGTGTGTACGAGCAGTACTTC; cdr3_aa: CASSIAQTGVYEQYF
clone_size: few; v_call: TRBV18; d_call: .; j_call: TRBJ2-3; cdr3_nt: TGTGCCAGCTCACCAGGGTTGTCAGGGGTTACAGATACGCAGTATTTT; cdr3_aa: CASSPGLSGVTDTQYF
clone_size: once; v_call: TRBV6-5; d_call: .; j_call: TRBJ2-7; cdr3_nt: TGTGCCAGCAGATCCGGGTACCACGAGCAGTACTTC; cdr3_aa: CASRSGYHEQYF
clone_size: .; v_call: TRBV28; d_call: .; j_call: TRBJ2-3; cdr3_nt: TGTGCCAGCAGACCACCTGCGGCCGGGACTAGCACAGATACGCAGTATTTT; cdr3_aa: CASRPPAAGTSTDTQYF
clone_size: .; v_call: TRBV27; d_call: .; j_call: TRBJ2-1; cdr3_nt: TGTGCCAGCAGTTTTGGGAGTCGCGAGCAGTTCTTC; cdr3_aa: CASSFGSREQFF
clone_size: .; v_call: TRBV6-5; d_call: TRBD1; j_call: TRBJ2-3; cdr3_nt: TGTGCCAGCAGTTACCAGGGACAGGGATTAGATACGCAGTATTTT; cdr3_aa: CASSYQGQGLDTQYF
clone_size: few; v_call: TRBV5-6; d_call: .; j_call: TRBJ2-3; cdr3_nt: TGTGCCAGCAGCTTGCCAAACACAGGGAGCGGCACGTCAGATACGCAGTATTTT; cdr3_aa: CASSLPNTGSGTSDTQYF
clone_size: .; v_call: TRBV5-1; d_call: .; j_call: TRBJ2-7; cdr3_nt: TGCGCCAGCAGCTTGGCCGCGAGCAACGAGCAGTACTTC; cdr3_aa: CASSLAASNEQYF
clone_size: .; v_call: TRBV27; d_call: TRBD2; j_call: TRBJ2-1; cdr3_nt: TGTGCCAGCAGTCTCGTAAGGCTAGCGGGAGAGGACTCCTACAATGAGCAGTTCTTC; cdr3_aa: CASSLVRLAGEDSYNEQFF
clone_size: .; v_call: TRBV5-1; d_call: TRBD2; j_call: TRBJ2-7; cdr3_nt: TGCGCCAGCAGCTCCGGGACTAGCGGGCTTACCTACGAGCAGTACTTC; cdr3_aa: CASSSGTSGLTYEQYF
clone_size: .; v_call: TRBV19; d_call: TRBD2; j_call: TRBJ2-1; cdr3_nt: TGTGCCAGTAGTTCTCTAGCGGGAGTCAATGAGCAGTTCTTC; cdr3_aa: CASSSLAGVNEQFF
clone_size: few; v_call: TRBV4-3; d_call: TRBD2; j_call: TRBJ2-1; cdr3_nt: TGCGCCAGCAGCCAAGAATGGTTGCGGGGCAGCGGGAGGGCCCATGAGCAGTTCTTC; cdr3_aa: CASSQEWLRGSGRAHEQFF
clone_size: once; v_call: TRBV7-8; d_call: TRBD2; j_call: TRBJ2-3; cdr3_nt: TGTGCCAGCAGCCTCGGGACTAGCGGCGTGGATACGCAGTATTTT; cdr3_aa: CASSLGTSGVDTQYF
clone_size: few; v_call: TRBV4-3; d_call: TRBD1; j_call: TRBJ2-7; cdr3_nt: TGCGCCAGCAGCCAAGATCTGGGGACAGGAGCCTACGAGCAGTACTTC; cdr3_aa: CASSQDLGTGAYEQYF
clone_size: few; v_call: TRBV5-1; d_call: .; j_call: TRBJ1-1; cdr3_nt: TGCGCCAGCAGCGGATGGGCCTCCGAGGGCACTGAAGCTTTCTTT; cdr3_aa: CASSGWASEGTEAFF
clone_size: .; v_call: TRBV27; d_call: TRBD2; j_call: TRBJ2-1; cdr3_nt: TGTGCCACCAGAACCGTCGGGGGGGACAATGAGCAGTTCTTC; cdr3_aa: CATRTVGGDNEQFF
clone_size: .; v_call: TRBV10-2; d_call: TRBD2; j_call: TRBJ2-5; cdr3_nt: TGCGCCAGCAGTGAGACAGGACTAGCGGGGGAGACCCAGTACTTC; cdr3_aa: CASSETGLAGETQYF
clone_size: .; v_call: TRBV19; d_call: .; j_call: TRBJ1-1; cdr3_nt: TGTGCCAGTATTTGGTGGGAGAGGACTGAAGCTTTCTTT; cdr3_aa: CASIWWERTEAFF
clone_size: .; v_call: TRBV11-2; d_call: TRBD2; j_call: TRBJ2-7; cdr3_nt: TGTGCCAGCAGCTTAGAAGCTAGCGGGAGATGGGGCAGCTCCTACGAGCAGTACTTC; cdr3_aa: CASSLEASGRWGSSYEQYF
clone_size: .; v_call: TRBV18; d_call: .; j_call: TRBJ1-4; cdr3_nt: TGTGCCAGTCACCGAGATGAGAATGAAAAACTGTTTTTT; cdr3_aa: CASHRDENEKLFF
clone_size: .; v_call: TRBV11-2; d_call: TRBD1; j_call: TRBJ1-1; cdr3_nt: TGTGCCAGCAGCCGCAAGGACAGGGGGCGTACTGAAGCTTTCTTT; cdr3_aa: CASSRKDRGRTEAFF
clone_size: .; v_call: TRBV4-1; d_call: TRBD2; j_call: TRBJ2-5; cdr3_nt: TGCGCCAGCAGCCGAGGCTCTAGCGGGAGGAAAGAGACCCAGTACTTC; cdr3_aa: CASSRGSSGRKETQYF
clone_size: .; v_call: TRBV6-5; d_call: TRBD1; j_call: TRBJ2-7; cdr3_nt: TGTGCCAGCAGTTCGATGACAGGGCCACACGAGCAGTACTTC; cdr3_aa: CASSSMTGPHEQYF
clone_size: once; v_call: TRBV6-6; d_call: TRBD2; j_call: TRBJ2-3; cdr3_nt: TGTGCCAGCAAGACGGGAGGGGGCACAGATACGCAGTATTTT; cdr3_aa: CASKTGGGTDTQYF
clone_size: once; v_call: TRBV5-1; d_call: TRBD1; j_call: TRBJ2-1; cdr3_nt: TGCGCCAGCAGCCCCAGGGGGCGGCAGTCCTACAATGAGCAGTTCTTC; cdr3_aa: CASSPRGRQSYNEQFF
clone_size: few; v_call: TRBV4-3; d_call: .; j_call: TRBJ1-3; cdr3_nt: TGCGCCAGCAGCCAAGCTGCTGCCGGCTCTGGAAACACCATATATTTT; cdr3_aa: CASSQAAAGSGNTIYF
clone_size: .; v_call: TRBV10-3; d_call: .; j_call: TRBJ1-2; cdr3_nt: TGTGCCAGCAGTACAGGTACCTTCTATGGCTACACCTTC; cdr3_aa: CASSTGTFYGYTF